This T cell receptor beta chain is drawn from a study of cytomegalovirus exposure and HLA in healthy donors. Study outcomes and limitations: Most TCR sequences showed up rarely, but some public TCRs showed up in many donors. Apparent HLA restriction characterized most CMV-associated TCR beta chains in a later analysis. Follow-up analysis seemed to connect common viral pathogens with several of the most significant clusters identified. Analysis performed later showed TCR beta chains linked to HLA being more clonally expanded than equally common others.

The CDR3 length is 18 residues. Germline V gene sequence: CDR1 SGHAT, CDR2 FQNNGV. The V segment lost 5 bases and the J segment 4 bases; nucleotides outside the gene matches: 17. PCR was performed using 60 Vbeta and 13 Jbeta primers. Produced via immunoSEQ multiplex PCR; TCRdb's table is partial and in-frame only. The sample consists of under 150,000 clones, roughly 82% of them appearing once. In regard to this clone: Antigen unknown.

This sequence originates from a boy between 10 and 17 years old in good health and CMV-seronegative. The sample consisted of PBMCs. The rearrangement links TRBV11-2 to TRBJ1-3; 7 bases fit TRBD1. This CDR3 reads CASSHIWRTGVTGNTIYF. For the CDR3, the DNA is TGTGCCAGCAGCCATATCTGGCGGACAGGAGTGACCGGAAACACCATATATTTT.